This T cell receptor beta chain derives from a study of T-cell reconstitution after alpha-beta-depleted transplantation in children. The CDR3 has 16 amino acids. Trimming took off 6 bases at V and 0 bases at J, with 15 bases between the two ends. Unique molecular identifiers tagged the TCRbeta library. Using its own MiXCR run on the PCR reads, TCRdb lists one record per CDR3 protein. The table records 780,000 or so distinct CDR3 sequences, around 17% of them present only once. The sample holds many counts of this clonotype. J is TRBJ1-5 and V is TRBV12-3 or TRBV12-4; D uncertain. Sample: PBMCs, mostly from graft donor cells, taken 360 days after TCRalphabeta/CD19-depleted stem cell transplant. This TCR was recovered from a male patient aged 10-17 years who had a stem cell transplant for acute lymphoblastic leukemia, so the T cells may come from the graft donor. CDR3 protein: CASRPAAQNSNQPQHF. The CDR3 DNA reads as TGTGCCAGCAGGCCTGCGGCGCAGAATAGCAATCAGCCCCAGCATTTT.